The 13 T cell receptor beta chains presented below share a single source sample, sequenced in a study of T cells in Graves' hyperthyroidism and ophthalmopathy. What was amplified from RNA transcripts were TCR beta CDR3 regions. TCR CDR3 regions were first amplified by RT-PCR with HTBI primers. TCRdb re-called the multiplex PCR reads through MiXCR, storing one row per CDR3 protein. The repertoire holds a few hundred thousand distinct CDR3 sequences, 14% to 15% seen once, with approximately 29% in the top ten. The sequenced sample consisted of blood. The receptors were gathered from a woman aged 25-40 years with Graves' hyperthyroidism.

The chain uses TRBV14 and TRBJ2-1, with D hard to call. This CDR3 has 15 residues. V lost 8 bases and J 4 bases, leaving 18 bases between the germline ends. Germline values: CDR1 SGHDN, CDR2 FVKESK. CDR3 sequence: CASAPFGWEYNEQFF. The CDR3 DNA sequence: TGTGCCAGCGCTCCGTTCGGTTGGGAATACAATGAGCAGTTCTTC.

In this sample, this clonotype turned up many times. The rearrangement joins TRBV2 to TRBJ2-1; 8 bases are shared with TRBD1. CDR3 length equals 16 residues. Germline CDR1 and CDR2: SNHLY and FYNNEI. V was pared by 2 bases and J by 2 bases, with 5 bases of the junction left unmatched. CDR3 sequence (DNA): TGTGCCAGCAGTGAAAGCGCGACAGGGGCCTACAATGAGCAGTTCTTC. It specifies CASSESATGAYNEQFF. The whole variable domain, remainder taken from reference TRBV2 and TRBJ2-1, is EPEVTQTPSHQVTQMGQEVILRCVPISNHLYFYWYRQILGQKVEFLVSFYNNEISEKSEIFDDQFSVERPDGSNFTLKIRSTKLEDSAMYFCASSESATGAYNEQFFGPGTRLTVL.

J is TRBJ2-1 and V is TRBV5-8; TRBD2 matches 15 bases. The CDR3 has 19 residues. CDR1 is SGHTS and CDR2 is YDEGEE in the germline V gene. Losses at the gene ends were 1 base for V and 3 bases for J; bases not matched to a gene: 8. DNA for the CDR3: TGTGCCAGCAGCTTGTCGCGGGGGACTAGCGGGAGGAACTACAATGAGCAGTTCTTC. Translated, it gives CASSLSRGTSGRNYNEQFF.

This clonotype was detected only a few times. This chain uses TRBV6-1 with TRBJ2-2; TRBD1 might be the D (6 bases). The CDR3 spans 13 residues. V was clipped by 8 bases and J by 4 bases, with 11 bases between them. Germline V gene lookup returns CDR1 MNHNS and CDR2 SASEGT. The CDR3 coding sequence is TGTGCCAGCGGCCGACAGGCCACCGGGGAGCTGTTTTTT. Its protein is CASGRQATGELFF.

This clonotype showed up many times. The chain carries TRBV28 and TRBJ1-2; D not resolved. Germline V gene data show CDR1 as MDHEN and CDR2 as SYDVKM. This CDR3 has 13 amino acids. Trimming stripped 5 bases from V and 8 bases from J, with 15 bases between. In DNA, the CDR3 is TGTGCCAGCAGTCCCCCTTTCGTGCAAGGCTACACCTTC. Protein: CASSPPFVQGYTF.

This clonotype came up many times. V and J are TRBV30 and TRBJ1-2; D gene ambiguous. Trimming took off 5 bases at V and 0 bases at J, with 7 bases between the two ends. The CDR3 has 12 amino acids. Per the germline V gene, CDR1 is GTSNPN and CDR2 is SVGIG (reference sequence). CDR3 coding DNA: TGTGCCTGGGCAGAGACTAACTATGGCTACACCTTC. Amino acids: CAWAETNYGYTF. Full variable domain (outside the CDR3, taken from reference TRBV30 and TRBJ1-2): SQTIHQWPATLVQPVGSPLSLECTVEGTSNPNLYWYRQAAGRGLQLLFYSVGIGQISSEVPQNLSASRPQDRQFILSSKKLLLSDSGFYLCAWAETNYGYTFGSGTRLTVV.

This clonotype came up once. The chain is built from TRBV20-1 and TRBJ2-1; 7 bases are shared with TRBD2. CDR1 DFQATT and CDR2 SNEGSKA come from the germline V gene (reference sequence). The CDR3 consists of 13 residues. V lost 0 bases to trimming and J lost 6 bases; unmatched junction nucleotides: 2. CDR3 sequence: CSAREPSGNEQFF. CDR3 bases: TGCAGTGCTAGAGAGCCTAGCGGCAATGAGCAGTTCTTC.

The chain joins TRBV9 to TRBJ1-4, with 7 bases matching TRBD1. The CDR3 runs to 15 residues. Germline loops: CDR1 SGDLS, CDR2 YYNGEE. J lost 8 bases, V lost 1 base, and 8 bases had no gene match. The CDR3 coding sequence is TGTGCCAGCAGCGTACAGGGAAACAGGGGCGAAAAACTGTTTTTT. The encoded protein is CASSVQGNRGEKLFF.

The chain employs TRBV10-3 and TRBJ2-1; D gene uncertain. V dropped 5 bases and J dropped 12 bases, with 20 bases sitting between them. Germline loops: CDR1 ENHRY, CDR2 SYGVKD. The CDR3 covers 14 residues. In nucleotides, the CDR3 is TGTGCCATCAGTCCCCGGACCGATAATTTGGGGCAGTTCTTC. Its translation is CAISPRTDNLGQFF.

This clonotype was recorded at least ten times. The rearrangement uses TRBV30 and TRBJ1-2, with a possible D match to TRBD1 (6 bases). The CDR3 extends over 15 amino acids. V lost 1 base to trimming and J lost 2 bases, with 14 bases between them. Germline CDR1 reads GTSNPN; CDR2 reads SVGIG (reference sequence). The CDR3 reads CAWSGIGQLNYGYTF. The CDR3 nucleotides are TGTGCCTGGAGTGGAATAGGACAGCTAAACTATGGCTACACCTTC.

The chain carries TRBV6-5 and TRBJ2-7; D is uncertain. The ends were cut back, 2 bases at V and 5 bases at J, with 19 bases in the middle. CDR1 and CDR2 from the germline V gene are MNHEY and SVGAGI. The CDR3 consists of 16 residues. Here the CDR3 reads CASSYEVPALNHEQYF. The CDR3 DNA reads TGTGCCAGCAGTTACGAGGTACCGGCCTTGAATCACGAGCAGTACTTC.

This clonotype has a handful of counts. This may stem from a read error, because a much larger clone lies one nucleotide away. The chain links TRBV5-1 to TRBJ2-3; 8 bases are a match to TRBD2. This CDR3 spans 15 amino acids. The germline V gene has CDR1 SGHRS and CDR2 YFSETQ. The CDR3 region is CASSSPAGVTDMQYF. Written as DNA, the CDR3 is TGCGCCAGCAGCTCCCCAGCGGGAGTAACAGATATGCAGTATTTT.

This clonotype was recorded at least ten times. The chain couples TRBV3-1 to TRBJ2-1; 10 bases fit TRBD1. V gave up 4 bases and J gave up 3 bases; unmatched junction bases: 3. Per the germline V gene, CDR1 is LGHDT and CDR2 is YNNKEL (reference sequence). The CDR3 has 15 amino acids. Written as DNA, the CDR3 is TGTGCCAGCAGCCGGGACAGGGGTAACTACAATGAGCAGTTCTTC. It is translated as CASSRDRGNYNEQFF.